This T cell receptor (beta chain) was sequenced during a study of T cell responses to AZD1222 COVID-19 vaccine. Findings of the study overall: Clonal diversity was possibly underestimated, and white British individuals and females predominated among donors.

Some clones are missing from TCRdb's copy, which holds only in-frame ones; the method was immunoSEQ multiplex PCR. The sample has roughly 190,000 clones, roughly 90% seen once; the top ten hold over 1.5%. The germline V and J ends were trimmed by 7 bases and 4 bases, with 14 bases remaining between them. CDR1 MNHEY and CDR2 SMNVEV come from the germline V gene (reference sequence). This CDR3 spans 14 amino acids. As for this clone: The target antigen is unknown.

The sequence derives from an adult who received the AZD1222 COVID-19 vaccine. The specimen comprised peripheral blood, sampled 28 days after the second AZD1222 dose. The gene calls are TRBV27 and TRBJ2-1; perhaps TRBD1 as D (6 bases). CDR3 nucleotide sequence: TGTGCCAGCACCCCCGGACAGATTTACAATGAGCAGTTCTTC. This gives the protein CASTPGQIYNEQFF.